A single sample is the source of the 26 T cell receptor beta chains below, sequenced in a study of blood T cell repertoires in COVID-19. Only in-frame clones appear in the TCRdb table, and some are missing; sequencing was by immunoSEQ multiplex PCR. The table includes approximately 140,000 clones, roughly four fifths detected once. Sequencing was carried out using peripheral blood. These receptors were obtained from a man aged 80 or over with acute or convalescent COVID-19.

The rearrangement links TRBV5-8 to TRBJ2-1; 7 bases fit TRBD1. V was pared by 0 bases and J by 10 bases, with 10 bases of the junction left unmatched. Germline CDR1 reads SGHTS; CDR2 reads YDEGEE. The CDR3 consists of 15 residues. This CDR3 reads CASSLGKLLGGEQFF. Here the CDR3 DNA reads TGTGCCAGCAGCTTGGGGAAGTTATTAGGGGGCGAGCAGTTCTTC.

In its sample, this clone was seen a few times. The chain uses TRBV7-9 and TRBJ2-1; D is possibly TRBD1 (6 bases). Looked up from germline, CDR1 is SEHNR and CDR2 is FQNEAQ (reference sequence). V gave up 5 bases and J gave up 8 bases, with 25 bases separating them. The CDR3 is made up of 17 amino acids. CDR3 nucleotides: TGTGCCAGCAGCCAAAAGGCAGGGGCCTTCGTTAATGATGAGCAGTTCTTC. It is translated as CASSQKAGAFVNDEQFF.

V usage is TRBV30 and J usage is TRBJ1-2, with a tentative D call TRBD1 (6 bases). The CDR3 consists of 11 residues. Germline V lookup: CDR1 GTSNPN, CDR2 SVGIG (reference sequence). V was pared by 8 bases and J by 10 bases, with 17 bases between. CDR3 loop: CALAGGGDYTF. CDR3 DNA sequence: TGTGCCCTCGCGGGGGGCGGTGACTACACCTTC.

The CDR3 sequence: CASSPPLAGGYTGELFF. The CDR3 coding sequence is TGTGCCAGCAGTCCCCCCTTGGCAGGGGGATACACCGGGGAGCTGTTTTTT. The chain has TRBV28 and TRBJ2-2; 7 bases agree with TRBD1. After removal of 5 bases from V and 3 bases from J, the junction contained 12 bases not matched to a gene. Looked up from germline, CDR1 is MDHEN and CDR2 is SYDVKM. This CDR3 is built from 17 residues.

J is TRBJ2-7 and V is TRBV24-1, with D maybe TRBD2 (6 bases). Deletions cut 9 bases from V and 7 bases from J, with 18 bases between. Germline CDR1 reads KGHDR; CDR2 reads SFDVKD. This CDR3 has 13 residues. As DNA, the CDR3 is TGTGCCACCGGAGGGAATACCTCCCCGGAGCAGTACTTC. This gives the protein CATGGNTSPEQYF.

This clone was counted a single time. This sequence joins TRBV4-3 and TRBJ2-1, with D tentatively TRBD1 (5 bases). V lost 6 bases and J lost 3, with 12 bases in between. The CDR3 length is 14 residues. CDR1 and CDR2 from the germline V gene are LGHNA and YSLEER. CDR3 nucleotides: TGCGCCAGCAGGTCGTGGCAGGGCTACAATGAGCAGTTCTTC. It translates to CASRSWQGYNEQFF.

This clone has only a few counts. The V gene is TRBV29-1, the J gene TRBJ2-2; D remains ambiguous. The length of the CDR3 is 13 residues. The germline V and J ends were trimmed by 4 bases and 3 bases, with 9 bases remaining between them. CDR1 is SQVTM, CDR2 ANQGSEA, per germline. The CDR3 here is CSVGLADTGELFF. The CDR3 nucleotides are TGCAGCGTTGGATTAGCCGACACCGGGGAGCTGTTTTTT.

J is TRBJ1-2 and V is TRBV5-4, with a possible D match to TRBD1 (6 bases). The V gene lost 4 bases and the J gene lost 4 bases, with 14 bases spanning the gap. Germline V gene sequence: CDR1 SGHNT, CDR2 YYREEE (reference sequence). This CDR3 comprises 14 residues. The CDR3 spells CASSPDSLVYGYTF. The CDR3 DNA follows: TGTGCCAGCAGCCCGGACAGCCTAGTCTATGGCTACACCTTC.

Concerning this clone: Within the sample, other DNA sequences also encode this same CDR3. The chain uses TRBV3-1 (or the pseudogene TRBV3-2) and TRBJ1-3; the D is unclear. The V and J ends lost 3 bases and 0 bases respectively, with 6 bases between them. Germline V lookup: CDR1 LGHDT, CDR2 YNNKEL (reference sequence). The CDR3 has 14 residues. For the CDR3, the DNA is TGTGCCAGCAGCCAGGCAGGCTCTGGAAACACCATATATTTT. Translated: CASSQAGSGNTIYF.

The V and J genes are TRBV20-1 and TRBJ2-3, with no clear D. Per germline, CDR1 DFQATT and CDR2 SNEGSKA (reference sequence). The V end was cut by 6 bases, the J end by 3 bases, with 7 bases between. The CDR3 runs to 11 residues. CDR3 region: CSAILTDTQYF. The CDR3 DNA reads as TGCAGTGCGATTCTAACAGATACGCAGTATTTT.

This rearrangement joins TRBV6-2 or TRBV6-3 to TRBJ1-5; 10 nucleotides match TRBD1. Germline lookup yields CDR1 MNHEY and CDR2 SVGEGT. The CDR3 sequence is 13 residues long. The trim removed 5 bases at V and 15 bases at J, leaving 10 bases unmatched. CDR3: CASSKGQGRPMHF. In nucleotides, the CDR3 is TGTGCCAGCAGTAAGGGACAGGGGAGGCCCATGCATTTT.

This chain connects TRBV9 to TRBJ2-5, with D maybe TRBD2 (6 bases). With 0 bases removed from V and 2 bases from J, the gap between germline ends came to 11 bases. The CDR3 runs to 15 residues. CDR1 and CDR2 from the germline V gene are SGDLS and YYNGEE. CDR3 DNA sequence: TGTGCCAGCAGCGTAGGGGGGGACCCTCAAGAGACCCAGTACTTC. Its protein product is CASSVGGDPQETQYF.

This clone was recorded at least ten times. V and J are TRBV5-1 and TRBJ1-5; D is unclear. This CDR3 comprises 13 residues. The germline gives CDR1 SGHRS, CDR2 YFSETQ. The germline V and J ends were trimmed by 0 bases and 6 bases, with 7 bases remaining between them. The CDR3 here is CASSLDGSQPQHF. In DNA form, the CDR3 reads TGCGCCAGCAGCTTGGACGGGAGTCAGCCCCAGCATTTT.

V usage is TRBV29-1 and J usage is TRBJ2-7, with TRBD1 identical over 9 bases. V lost 7 bases to trimming and J lost 3 bases; unmatched junction nucleotides: 7. The CDR3 runs 13 residues. CDR1 is SQVTM and CDR2 is ANQGSEA in the germline V gene. The CDR3 loop is CSAGTGMIYEQYF. In DNA, the CDR3 is TGCAGCGCAGGGACAGGGATGATCTACGAGCAGTACTTC.

This clone has a handful of counts. The chain is built from TRBV6-1 and TRBJ1-1, with unresolved D. Germline V lookup: CDR1 MNHNS, CDR2 SASEGT. Deletions cut 1 base from V and 3 bases from J, with 9 bases between. The CDR3 extends over 14 amino acids. CDR3 in DNA: TGTGCCAGCAGTGAAGGTGGAGGCTACACTGAAGCTTTCTTT. Protein sequence: CASSEGGGYTEAFF.

In the case of this clone: One end of the junction is discordant with germline, which a read error may explain. The chain is built from TRBV19 and TRBJ1-5; D is undetermined. There are 16 residues in the CDR3. CDR1 is LNHDA, CDR2 SQIVND, per germline (reference sequence). DNA of the CDR3: TGTGCCAGTAGTGTAGAAGCGAGTAGGAACTTTGAGCCCCAGCATTTT. Protein: CASSVEASRNFEPQHF.

Comment on this clone: One end of the junction does not line up with germline, which may come from a read error. As DNA, the CDR3 is TGTGCCAGCAATTTACTCCGGGACAGGGGTGAAAAACTGTTTTTT. This gives the protein CASNLLRDRGEKLFF. The V call is TRBV28, the J call TRBJ1-4; 10 nucleotides align to TRBD1. Germline V gene lookup returns CDR1 MDHEN and CDR2 SYDVKM. The CDR3 consists of 15 residues.

The genes are TRBV5-4 and TRBJ1-3, with 7 bases that match TRBD1. Trimming cost V 5 bases and J 0 bases; bases outside gene matches: 8. The CDR3 covers 16 residues. Per germline, CDR1 SGHNT and CDR2 YYREEE (reference sequence). The CDR3 DNA sequence: TGTGCCAGCAGTTTGCCGCGGGACAGCTCTGGAAACACCATATATTTT. Protein sequence: CASSLPRDSSGNTIYF.

The chain uses TRBV12-3 or TRBV12-4 and TRBJ2-1, with 7 bases matching TRBD1. V shed 5 bases and J 10 bases; nucleotides not matched to a gene: 5. The CDR3 runs to 12 residues. The CDR3 nucleotides are TGTGCCAGCAGTCCAAGCAGGGGGGAGCAGTTCTTC. Protein product: CASSPSRGEQFF.

The rearrangement joins TRBV27 to TRBJ2-3; TRBD2 matches at 10 bases. The length of the CDR3 is 14 residues. Germline-derived CDR1 and CDR2 are MNHEY and SMNVEV (reference sequence). J lost 10 bases, V lost 5 bases, and 9 bases had no gene match. The DNA of the CDR3 is TGTGCCAGCAGTAACCCCATAGCGGGGGGTTCGCAGTATTTT. Its protein is CASSNPIAGGSQYF.

The chain recombines TRBV7-2 with TRBJ1-6; no firm D call. Germline V gives CDR1 SGHTA, CDR2 FQGNSA. The CDR3 spans 15 residues. Trimming removed 2 bases from V and 5 bases from J, with 10 bases in between. This chain's CDR3 is CASSLLTDDNSPLHF. CDR3 coding DNA: TGTGCCAGCAGCTTATTAACAGACGATAATTCACCCCTCCACTTT.

This chain joins TRBV7-3 and TRBJ2-3, with TRBD1 as a possible D gene (6 bases). V was pared by 5 bases and J by 7 bases, with 13 bases between. The germline gives CDR1 SGHTA, CDR2 FQGTGA. This CDR3 has 13 amino acids. In DNA form, the CDR3 reads TGTGCCAGCAGCCCGCAGGGGTATAATACGCAGTATTTT. This translates into CASSPQGYNTQYF.

This clone was seen once. The rearrangement uses TRBV5-5 and TRBJ2-5; 7 nucleotides agree with TRBD2. Unmatched junction bases numbered 5, after V lost 4 bases and J lost 2 bases. Germline V gives CDR1 SGHKS, CDR2 YYEKEE (reference sequence). The CDR3 covers 14 residues. The CDR3 DNA is TGTGCCAGCAGCGTACCGGGAGGACAAGAGACCCAGTACTTC. It is translated as CASSVPGGQETQYF. The whole variable domain, remainder taken from reference TRBV5-5 and TRBJ2-5, is DAGVTQSPTHLIKTRGQQVTLRCSPISGHKSVSWYQQVLGQGPQFIFQYYEKEERGRGNFPDRFSARQFPNYSSELNVNALLLGDSALYLCASSVPGGQETQYFGPGTRLLVL.

The rearrangement joins TRBV7-2 to TRBJ1-1, with D possibly matching TRBD1 (5 bases). V lost 2 bases, J lost 4 bases, and 14 bases lay in between. Germline lookup yields CDR1 SGHTA and CDR2 FQGNSA. This CDR3 is 15 amino acids long. The CDR3 DNA reads as TGTGCCAGCAGCTTATTGGGGGGTACGGGCACTGAAGCTTTCTTT. Translation gives CASSLLGGTGTEAFF.

The chain is built from TRBV3-1 (or the pseudogene TRBV3-2) and TRBJ2-4, with 9 bases that match TRBD2. The CDR3 totals 17 residues. V shed 0 bases, J shed 1 base, and the junction held 4 bases outside the gene matches. Looked up from germline, CDR1 is LGHDT and CDR2 is YNNKEL (reference sequence). CDR3 bases: TGTGCCAGCAGCCAAGATTTTGCGGGGGGGGCCAAAAACATTCAGTACTTC. This gives the protein CASSQDFAGGAKNIQYF.

The rearrangement joins TRBV3-1 (or the pseudogene TRBV3-2) to TRBJ2-7; D is ambiguous. Germline CDR1 LGHDT, CDR2 YNNKEL (reference sequence). This CDR3 has 12 amino acids. V was pared by 4 bases and J by 7 bases, with 11 bases between. CDR3 coding DNA: TGTGCCAGCAGCCCATTACGAGGAGAGCAGTACTTC. Protein: CASSPLRGEQYF.